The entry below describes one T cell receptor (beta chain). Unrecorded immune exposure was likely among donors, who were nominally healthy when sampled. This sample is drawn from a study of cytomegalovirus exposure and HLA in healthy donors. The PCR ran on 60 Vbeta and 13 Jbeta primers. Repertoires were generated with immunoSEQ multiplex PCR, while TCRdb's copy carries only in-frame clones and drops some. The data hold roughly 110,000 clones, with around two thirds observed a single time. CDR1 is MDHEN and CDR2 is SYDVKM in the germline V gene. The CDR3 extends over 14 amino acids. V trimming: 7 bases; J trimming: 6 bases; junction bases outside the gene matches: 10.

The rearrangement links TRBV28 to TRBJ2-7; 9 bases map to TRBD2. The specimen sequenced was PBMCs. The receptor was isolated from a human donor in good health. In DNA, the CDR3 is TGTGCCAGCACCATGGGGACTAGCAGTCGCGAGCAGTACTTC. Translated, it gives CASTMGTSSREQYF.